This T cell receptor (beta chain) was profiled in a study of T cells in Graves' hyperthyroidism and ophthalmopathy. Findings and limits, study-wide: Most thyroid-expanded clonotypes above 0.001 were also found in blood.

V was trimmed by 6 bases and J by 4 bases, leaving 13 bases between them. The germline V gene encodes CDR1 MGHDK and CDR2 SYGVNS. The CDR3 extends over 14 amino acids. It was RNA transcripts that yielded the amplified TCR beta CDR3 regions. Initially, a first-round RT-PCR of the TCR CDR3 employed the HTBI primer set. TCRdb re-called the multiplex PCR reads with MiXCR, one entry per CDR3 protein. The sample carries more than 250,000 distinct CDR3 sequences, over 12% recorded once. Subjects aged 18 to 65 presented with newly diagnosed hyperthyroidism of less than 2 months' duration. Exclusions: uncontrolled infection, other autoimmune disease, pregnancy, lactation. Orbital computed tomography and thyroid ultrasound, together with serum TRAb and thyroxine and clinical symptoms, were used for diagnoses. Turning to this clonotype: Its antigen remains unknown.

The specimen was blood. This receptor was identified in a woman aged 45-60 years with Graves' hyperthyroidism that later progressed to Graves' ophthalmopathy. The rearrangement uses TRBV25-1 and TRBJ2-4, with D perhaps matching TRBD1 or TRBD2 (5 bases each). The CDR3 DNA reads TGTGCCAGCAGCCAACCGGGACGGAAAAACATTCAGTACTTC. Translation: CASSQPGRKNIQYF.